This TCR beta chain was observed in a study of CD8+ T cells in alopecia areata. The study's findings and limits: Besides other cells, scalp samples also yield sequences of resident alphabeta T cells from normal skin.

Worth noting for this clone: The target antigen is unknown.

In each case, RNA was isolated and then reverse transcribed into cDNA as the sequencing template. Clones were read by immunoSEQ multiplex PCR, and TCRdb kept only the in-frame ones, dropping some. Counted here are a few hundred thousand clones, around three fifths occurring once; the ten biggest clones make up over 4%. Sequenced material: CD8+ T cells sorted from blood. The receptor's source is a human donor in good health.

The CDR3 sequence: CSVEFEAGGETQYF. CDR3 nucleotide sequence: TGCAGCGTTGAATTTGAGGCAGGGGGGGAGACCCAGTACTTC. This chain joins TRBV29-1 and TRBJ2-5; D perhaps matches TRBD1 (7 bases). V lost 2 bases and J 5 bases, leaving 15 bases between the germline ends. CDR1 SQVTM and CDR2 ANQGSEA come from the germline V gene. The CDR3 is made up of 14 amino acids.